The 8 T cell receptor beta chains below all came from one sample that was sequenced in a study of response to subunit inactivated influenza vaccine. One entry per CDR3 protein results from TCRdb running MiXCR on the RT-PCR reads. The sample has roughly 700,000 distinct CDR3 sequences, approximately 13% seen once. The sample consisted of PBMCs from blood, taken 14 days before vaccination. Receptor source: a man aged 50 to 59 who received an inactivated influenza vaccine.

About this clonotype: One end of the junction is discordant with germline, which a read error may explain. This chain's CDR3 is CDSSQEVGESPYNEQFF. CDR3 coding DNA: TGCGACAGCAGCCAAGAGGTGGGGGAAAGCCCCTACAATGAGCAGTTCTTC. The genes are TRBV4-3 and TRBJ2-1, with D perhaps being TRBD1 or TRBD2 (5 bases each). Germline assignment: CDR1 LGHNA and CDR2 YSLEER. This CDR3 has 17 residues.

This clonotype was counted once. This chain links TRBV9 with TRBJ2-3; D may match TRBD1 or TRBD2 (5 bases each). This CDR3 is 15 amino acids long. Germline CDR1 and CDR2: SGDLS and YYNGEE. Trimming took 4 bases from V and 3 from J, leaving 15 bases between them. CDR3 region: CASSTGPEGTDTQYF. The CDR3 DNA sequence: TGTGCCAGCAGCACCGGGCCCGAGGGGACAGATACGCAGTATTTT.

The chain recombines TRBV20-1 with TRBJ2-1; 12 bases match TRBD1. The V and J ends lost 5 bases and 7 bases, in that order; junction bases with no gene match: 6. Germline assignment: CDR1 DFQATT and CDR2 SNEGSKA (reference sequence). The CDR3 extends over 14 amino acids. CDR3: CSADRDRGQNEQFF. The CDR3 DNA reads TGCAGTGCTGACCGGGACAGGGGGCAGAATGAGCAGTTCTTC.

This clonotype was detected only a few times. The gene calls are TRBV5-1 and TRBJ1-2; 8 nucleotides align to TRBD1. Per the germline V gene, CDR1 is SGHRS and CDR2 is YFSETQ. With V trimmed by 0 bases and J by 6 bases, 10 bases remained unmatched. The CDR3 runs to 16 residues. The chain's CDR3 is CASSLAIGTGRNGYTF. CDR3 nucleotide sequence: TGCGCCAGCAGCTTGGCCATAGGGACAGGTAGAAATGGCTACACCTTC. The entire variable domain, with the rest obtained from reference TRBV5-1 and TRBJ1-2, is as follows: KAGVTQTPRYLIKTRGQQVTLSCSPISGHRSVSWYQQTPGQGLQFLFEYFSETQRNKGNFPGRFSGRQFSNSRSEMNVSTLELGDSALYLCASSLAIGTGRNGYTFGSGTRLTVV.

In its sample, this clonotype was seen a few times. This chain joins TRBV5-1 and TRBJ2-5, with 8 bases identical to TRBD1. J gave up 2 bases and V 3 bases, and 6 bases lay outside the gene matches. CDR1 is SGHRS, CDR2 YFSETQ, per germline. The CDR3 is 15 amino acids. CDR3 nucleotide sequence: TGCGCCAGCAGCTACTTTGGGACAGGTCAAGAGACCCAGTACTTC. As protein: CASSYFGTGQETQYF.

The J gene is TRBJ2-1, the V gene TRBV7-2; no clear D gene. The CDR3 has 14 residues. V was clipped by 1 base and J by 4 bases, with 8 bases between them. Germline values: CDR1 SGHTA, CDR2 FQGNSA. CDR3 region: CASSLESRYNEQFF. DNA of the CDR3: TGTGCCAGCAGCTTAGAGTCCCGATACAATGAGCAGTTCTTC.

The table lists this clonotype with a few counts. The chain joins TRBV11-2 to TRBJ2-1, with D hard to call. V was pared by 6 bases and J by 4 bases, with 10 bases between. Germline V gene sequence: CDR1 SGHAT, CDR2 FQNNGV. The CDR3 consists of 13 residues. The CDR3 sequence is CASSRERYNEQFF. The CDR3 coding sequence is TGTGCCAGCAGTCGCGAGAGGTACAATGAGCAGTTCTTC.

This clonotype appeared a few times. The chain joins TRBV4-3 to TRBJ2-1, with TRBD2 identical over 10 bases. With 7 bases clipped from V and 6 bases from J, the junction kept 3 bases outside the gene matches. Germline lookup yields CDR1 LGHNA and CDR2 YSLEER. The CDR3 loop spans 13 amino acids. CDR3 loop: CASMLAGGNEQFF. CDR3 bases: TGCGCCAGCATGTTAGCGGGGGGCAATGAGCAGTTCTTC.